The 5 T cell receptor beta chains given below trace back to one sample, sequenced in a study of shared clonotypes between healthy human individuals. TCRdb's copy holds only in-frame clones and misses some; the assay was immunoSEQ multiplex PCR. The sample has roughly 590,000 clones, around 95% seen once. Naive CD8 cells, CD45RO-negative and positively selected for CCR7, excluded terminally differentiated effector memory CD45RA+ cells. Material: naive CD8+ T cells sorted from blood. Receptors were obtained from a woman between 25 and 40 years old in good health.

The rearrangement uses TRBV6-5 and TRBJ2-2; 10 nucleotides align to TRBD1. V lost 2 bases, J lost 6 bases, and 3 bases stayed unmatched. The CDR3 covers 15 residues. The germline V gene has CDR1 MNHEY and CDR2 SVGAGI. CDR3 nucleotide sequence: TGTGCCAGCAGTTACGGGACAGGGGTCCCCGGGGAGCTGTTTTTT. It specifies CASSYGTGVPGELFF.

V gene TRBV5-1 combines with J gene TRBJ2-3, with a weak D call TRBD1 (6 bases). The length of the CDR3 is 16 residues. CDR1 and CDR2 (germline): SGHRS, YFSETQ. V lost 3 bases and J 6 bases, leaving 20 bases between the germline ends. The CDR3 spells CASSSTSGRGGDTQYF. The CDR3 bases are TGCGCCAGCAGCTCCACTTCGGGCAGGGGCGGCGATACGCAGTATTTT.

The chain is built from TRBV7-9 and TRBJ1-1, with D possibly TRBD1 on 6 matching bases. CDR1 and CDR2 (germline): SEHNR, FQNEAQ (reference sequence). Between the trimmed V and J ends, which lost 1 base and 8 bases, there was a span of 8 bases. The CDR3 totals 12 residues. This chain's CDR3 is CASSLDRAEAFF. DNA of the CDR3: TGTGCCAGCAGCTTAGACAGGGCCGAAGCTTTCTTT.

This clone was found once. The V call is TRBV14, the J call TRBJ2-5; 8 bases line up with TRBD1. The CDR3 has 16 amino acids. Trimming removed 4 bases from V and 5 bases from J; junction bases left unmatched: 12. Germline V gene sequence: CDR1 SGHDN, CDR2 FVKESK. The CDR3 DNA reads TGTGCCAGCAGCCTTGAGCTAGACAGGGGCGCTGAGACCCAGTACTTC. Amino acid sequence: CASSLELDRGAETQYF.

The chain uses TRBV19 and TRBJ2-1; 12 nucleotides agree with TRBD1. Trimming at V came to 11 bases and at J to 8 bases, leaving 4 bases not matched to a gene. The CDR3 is 12 residues long. Germline V gives CDR1 LNHDA, CDR2 SQIVND (reference sequence). For the CDR3, the DNA is TGTGCCTCGGGACAGGGGGCCTATGAGCAGTTCTTC. It translates to CASGQGAYEQFF.